The clone carrying this T cell receptor beta chain has just a few counts. The data derive from a study of blood T cell repertoires in COVID-19. Per the authors' pipeline: Researchers report that nucleated cell counts were estimated from reference gene primer amplification. Some clones are missing from TCRdb's copy, which holds only in-frame ones; the method was immunoSEQ multiplex PCR. That table furnishes V, J and clone size, whereas the DNA furnished D and trimming. The table includes 50,000 to 65,000 clones, around 83% detected once. The sample consisted of peripheral blood. The sequence derives from a human donor in a cohort sampled during active COVID-19.

The CDR3 sequence: CATRQLGGSRHTQYF. The CDR3 DNA reads as TGTGCCACCCGTCAGTTGGGGGGGTCGCGGCATACGCAGTATTTT. This chain links TRBV19 with TRBJ2-3, with TRBD2 identical over 7 bases. The ends lost 10 bases at V and 7 bases at J; junction bases unmatched: 17. CDR1 and CDR2 from the germline V gene are LNHDA and SQIVND (reference sequence). The CDR3 extends over 15 amino acids.